This TCR beta chain was recorded in a study of a mutant IDH1 vaccine in newly diagnosed glioma. About the research overall: A roughly 60% male, approximately 40% female split and a mean age of around 37 years characterized treated patients. Patients had received radiotherapy, temozolomide, or both previously, most receiving both. Study observations and caveats: Pseudoprogression seemingly bore no relation to changes in top peripheral T cell clonotypes.

In the case of this clone: Its antigen is undetermined.

In germline, CDR1 is MNHNS, CDR2 SASEGT. V was pared by 1 base and J by 0 bases, with 11 bases of the junction left unmatched. This CDR3 is 18 amino acids long. Produced via immunoSEQ multiplex PCR; TCRdb's table is partial and in-frame only. The data contain some 30,000 clones, roughly 80% of them singletons. Time point of the sample: week 35, safety follow-up. Alongside topical imiquimod, each dose of vaccine comprised 300 ug of mutant IDH1 20-mer peptide. The sequencing here drew on PBMCs, taken from a glioma patient whose treatment included an IDH1 peptide vaccine. The chain joins TRBV6-1 to TRBJ2-7, with 8 nucleotides matching TRBD2. The clonotype originates from a man aged 25 to 45 with glioma. CDR3 nucleotides: TGTGCCAGCAGTGAAGTGAAGGGTGGCGGGAGGAGCTCCTACGAGCAGTACTTC. It specifies CASSEVKGGGRSSYEQYF.